The clone carrying this TCR beta chain was counted a few times. Its antigen is not identified. The data were produced by immunoSEQ multiplex PCR, yet TCRdb's version contains in-frame clones alone and is incomplete. The table lists 25,000 to 30,000 clones, roughly 90% of them singletons. This CDR3 has 13 residues. The V end lost 5 bases, the J end lost 6 bases, and 12 bases lay between the germline ends. Germline assignment: CDR1 SGHVS and CDR2 FNYEAQ. The sample belongs to a study of T cells in localized non-small cell lung cancer. Overall study results and limits: Uninvolved adjacent lung had higher T cell clonality than tumor and all other tissues. Tumor samples were not multi-region, leaving intratumor heterogeneity unexcluded. Of the top 100 tumor clones, median roughly 53 were in adjacent lung, about 30 among its top 100. Longer overall survival accompanied higher blood T cell density.

The TCR comes from a woman aged 18-49 years with stage I lung adenocarcinoma. The starting material was peripheral blood, obtained before any cancer treatment. The chain carries TRBV7-6 and TRBJ2-3; no reliable D call. The CDR3 loop reads CASSPNLWDTQYF. CDR3 sequence (DNA): TGTGCCAGCAGCCCAAACCTCTGGGATACGCAGTATTTT.